The next 12 T cell receptor beta chains were all read from a single sample in a study of T-cell reconstitution after alpha-beta-depleted transplantation in children. The TCRbeta library incorporated unique molecular identifiers. TCRdb reprocessed the PCR reads with MiXCR, giving one entry per CDR3 protein. The data hold approximately 500,000 distinct CDR3 sequences, with over 9.5% observed a single time. The specimen comprised PBMCs, sampled before TCRalphabeta/CD19-depleted stem cell transplant. All receptors derive from a child younger than 10 with inherited bone marrow failure, due to receive a stem cell transplant.

The table lists this clonotype with a few counts. The chain recombines TRBV29-1 with TRBJ1-1; D gene unclear. The CDR3 is 11 residues long. Trimming pared 6 bases from V and 3 bases from J, leaving 8 bases between. Germline V gene data show CDR1 as SQVTM and CDR2 as ANQGSEA. The CDR3 loop is CSVQRDTEAFF. CDR3 coding DNA: TGCAGCGTCCAGCGGGACACTGAAGCTTTCTTT. Based on the CDR3 plus reference TRBV29-1 and TRBJ1-1, the full variable domain is SAVISQKPSRDICQRGTSLTIQCQVDSQVTMMFWYRQQPGQSLTLIATANQGSEATYESGFVIDKFPISRPNLTFSTLTVSNMSPEDSSIYLCSVQRDTEAFFGQGTRLTVV.

This clonotype was seen many times. The CDR3 spells CSARGYKKSEAFF. The CDR3 DNA is TGCAGTGCTAGAGGTTATAAGAAATCGGAAGCTTTCTTT. The chain employs TRBV20-1 and TRBJ1-1, with unresolved D. CDR3 length: 13 amino acids. The germline V gene has CDR1 DFQATT and CDR2 SNEGSKA (reference sequence). The V end lost 1 base, the J end lost 8 bases, and 14 bases lay between the germline ends.

This clonotype was found many times. V is TRBV18 and J is TRBJ2-7; D not certain. The CDR3 runs 15 residues. Germline loops: CDR1 KGHSH, CDR2 LQKENI. The V gene lost 1 base and the J gene lost 2 bases, with 12 bases spanning the gap. The CDR3 reads CASSPRSGAPYEQYF. The DNA for the CDR3 is TGTGCCAGCTCACCACGATCAGGTGCTCCCTACGAGCAGTACTTC.

This clonotype was counted ten times or more. In nucleotides, the CDR3 is TGTGCCAGCAGTTTTGGTGTTCAGCCCCAGCATTTT. This gives the protein CASSFGVQPQHF. This sequence joins TRBV28 and TRBJ1-5; the D is unclear. V was pared by 3 bases and J by 6 bases, with 6 bases between. The CDR3 consists of 12 residues. Germline CDR1 MDHEN, CDR2 SYDVKM.

The chain couples TRBV7-6 to TRBJ2-1; TRBD2 matches at 15 bases. The DNA end favors TRBJ2-7, so the J call may be wrong. Germline V CDR1 and CDR2: SGHVS, FNYEAQ. The length of the CDR3 is 17 residues. The CDR3 DNA reads TGTGCCAGCAGCTTAGAAGGACTAGCGGGAGGGCGGGGTGAGCAGTACTTC. Its translation: CASSLEGLAGGRGEQYF.

This clonotype was detected ten times or more. The chain uses TRBV5-1 and TRBJ1-2; 8 bases match TRBD1. V lost 6 bases, J lost 4 bases, and 14 bases stayed unmatched. The CDR3 has 16 amino acids. Per the germline V gene, CDR1 is SGHRS and CDR2 is YFSETQ. CDR3 sequence: CASTKNPGQDAYGYTF. CDR3 coding DNA: TGCGCCAGCACCAAAAATCCGGGACAGGATGCCTATGGCTACACCTTC.

This rearrangement joins TRBV12-3 or TRBV12-4 to TRBJ2-4, with D possibly matching TRBD1 (5 bases). The CDR3 totals 14 residues. Trimming removed 5 bases from V and 3 bases from J, with 11 bases in between. Written as DNA, the CDR3 is TGTGCCAGCAGTCCTGGGGCAGGCAAAAACATTCAGTACTTC. It translates to CASSPGAGKNIQYF.

This clonotype has ten or more counts. The chain couples TRBV4-1 to TRBJ2-1; 11 positions match TRBD2. This CDR3 has 16 residues. The V gene's germline CDR1 is MGHRA and CDR2 YSYEKL. J lost 9 bases, V lost 4 bases, and 11 bases had no gene match. This CDR3 reads CASSRLTSGTSAEQFF. CDR3 coding DNA: TGCGCCAGCAGCCGCCTGACTAGCGGGACTAGCGCTGAGCAGTTCTTC.

This clonotype was seen only a few times. V and J are TRBV7-2 and TRBJ2-3; D may be TRBD2 (6 bases). Trimming shortened V by 5 bases and J by 2 bases, and 14 bases separated the two germline ends. The CDR3 is 15 residues long. Germline V lookup: CDR1 SGHTA, CDR2 FQGNSA. The CDR3 nucleotides read TGTGCCAGCAGCCAAATCGGGGGACCCACAGATACGCAGTATTTT. This translates into CASSQIGGPTDTQYF.

This clonotype was observed many times. The chain recombines TRBV1 with TRBJ2-1; the table's TRBD1 call for D was not verified on the DNA. TRBV1 is assigned pseudogene status. This CDR3 has 16 residues. The CDR3 DNA follows: TGCACCAGCAGTTTTGGGCTCCCGAGCGCCTACAATGAGCAGTTCTTC. It encodes CTSSFGLPSAYNEQFF.

The chain is built from TRBV19 and TRBJ2-5, with D tentatively TRBD1 (6 bases). Deletions cut 6 bases from V and 1 base from J, with 12 bases between. Germline loops: CDR1 LNHDA, CDR2 SQIVND (reference sequence). The CDR3 runs 14 residues. CDR3 residues: CASRSTGIQETQYF. For the CDR3, the DNA is TGTGCCAGTAGGTCTACAGGGATCCAAGAGACCCAGTACTTC.

This clonotype was found many times. The J gene is TRBJ2-1, the V gene TRBV5-1, with D possibly TRBD2 on 6 matching bases. CDR3 length: 19 amino acids. Germline assignment: CDR1 SGHRS and CDR2 YFSETQ. V was pared by 3 bases and J by 0 bases, with 22 bases between. The CDR3 region has the DNA TGCGCCAGCAGCTACTGGCGGGATAACCCCTCGGGCTCCTACAATGAGCAGTTCTTC. Its translation: CASSYWRDNPSGSYNEQFF.